The T cell receptor (beta chain) under discussion was sequenced for a study of cytomegalovirus exposure and HLA in healthy donors. Study information: Assignment to the Caucasian-associated ancestry cluster applied to around four fifths of the 350 to 500 genotyped donors. Study outcomes and limitations: Across donors, presence/absence analyses took sequencing depth to be roughly uniform. A later analysis linked a missense DCLRE1C variant to TCR beta V- and J-gene trimming.

Comments on this clone: Its target is not known.

Trimming cost V 5 bases and J 4 bases, with 20 bases left between them. CDR1 is SEHNR and CDR2 is FQNEAQ in the germline V gene (reference sequence). CDR3 size: 16 residues. Amplification used 60 Vbeta primers and 13 Jbeta primers. Assay used: immunoSEQ multiplex PCR; TCRdb lists only in-frame clones, some missing. The data contain over 150,000 clones, roughly 86% of them seen just once; the ten biggest clones take up 4% to 6%. This receptor was obtained from a girl aged 10 to 17 in good health and CMV-seropositive. The V gene is TRBV7-9, the J gene TRBJ1-2; a weak D match, TRBD1 (5 bases). The sample consisted of PBMCs. CDR3 sequence (DNA): TGTGCCAGCAGCCCACCGGAGGGACCCGGGGGCTATGGCTACACCTTC. This sequence encodes CASSPPEGPGGYGYTF.